The 26 T cell receptor beta chains listed next were all sequenced from one sample in a study of T-cell reconstitution after alpha-beta-depleted transplantation in children. Unique molecular identifiers were incorporated when the TCRbeta library was constructed. MiXCR was run by TCRdb on the PCR reads, yielding one entry per CDR3 protein. The table lists hundreds of thousands of distinct CDR3 sequences, approximately 17% of them singletons. The source was PBMCs from the stem cell graft donor, collected from the stem cell graft. The source is a human donor who donated a stem cell graft to a child with acute myeloid leukemia.

CDR3 coding DNA: TGTGCCAGCAGCTTAGGGGGGGCTAACGCTAATGAAAAACTGTTTTTT. Encoded protein: CASSLGGANANEKLFF. The chain links TRBV7-2 to TRBJ1-4, with a weak D call TRBD1 (6 bases). The CDR3 runs to 16 residues. The germline CDR1 and CDR2 sequences are SGHTA and FQGNSA. V lost 1 base and J lost 3, with 12 bases in between.

Remarks on this clonotype: At one end the junction does not follow the germline gene, possibly because of a read error. The chain uses TRBV4-1 and TRBJ2-4, with D perhaps being TRBD1 or TRBD2 (5 bases each). The CDR3 is made up of 17 amino acids. From germline, CDR1 is MGHRA and CDR2 YSYEKL. CDR3 in DNA: TGTGCCATGGGCCCGGGGCACAGGTTCGGATCCAAAAACATTCAGTACTTC. Translated: CAMGPGHRFGSKNIQYF.

This clonotype appeared many times. The genes are TRBV4-3 and TRBJ2-1; 7 nucleotides line up with TRBD1. V was pared by 4 bases and J by 6 bases, with 9 bases of the junction left unmatched. Germline V CDR1 and CDR2: LGHNA, YSLEER. The CDR3 totals 15 residues. CDR3 coding DNA: TGCGCCAGCAGCCTCCTGACAGGGCCGCCCAATGAGCAGTTCTTC. It yields the protein CASSLLTGPPNEQFF.

This clonotype has at least ten counts. The chain joins TRBV5-1 to TRBJ1-5; TRBD1 matches at 11 bases. Germline CDR1 is SGHRS and CDR2 is YFSETQ. Losses at the gene ends were 4 bases for V and 3 bases for J; bases not matched to a gene: 3. This CDR3 region has 15 residues. The CDR3 region has the DNA TGCGCCAGCAGCACGGGACAGGGGGACAATCAGCCCCAGCATTTT. Translated, it gives CASSTGQGDNQPQHF.

V and J are TRBV7-3 and TRBJ2-1; 7 bases fit TRBD2. Germline V CDR1 and CDR2: SGHTA, FQGTGA. The J segment lost 5 bases and the V segment lost 4 bases, leaving 5 bases of the junction unmatched. The CDR3 has 14 residues. This CDR3 is CASSWGGMHNEQFF. CDR3 DNA sequence: TGTGCCAGCAGCTGGGGGGGGATGCACAATGAGCAGTTCTTC.

This clonotype was detected ten times or more. The genes are TRBV20-1 and TRBJ1-6, with 11 bases identical to TRBD1. V lost 3 bases to trimming and J lost 8 bases; unmatched junction nucleotides: 3. Germline lookup yields CDR1 DFQATT and CDR2 SNEGSKA (reference sequence). This CDR3 comprises 14 residues. Here the CDR3 DNA reads TGCAGTGCTAGGGGACAGGGGGATGATTCACCCCTCCACTTT. Translated, it gives CSARGQGDDSPLHF.

This clonotype was seen ten or more times. The chain carries TRBV5-5 and TRBJ2-7, with D maybe TRBD2 (6 bases). The CDR3 has 14 amino acids. Germline lookup yields CDR1 SGHKS and CDR2 YYEKEE (reference sequence). The V gene lost 4 bases and the J gene lost 1 base, with 12 bases spanning the gap. The CDR3: CASSLVGRSYEQYV. The CDR3 bases are TGTGCCAGCAGCCTAGTAGGGAGGTCCTACGAGCAGTACGTC.

This clonotype was seen a single time. V gene TRBV3-1 combines with J gene TRBJ2-5, with 8 bases matching TRBD2. Looked up from germline, CDR1 is LGHDT and CDR2 is YNNKEL (reference sequence). Trimming at V came to 1 base and at J to 3 bases, leaving 7 bases not matched to a gene. The CDR3 is 16 residues long. Written as DNA, the CDR3 is TGTGCCAGCAGCCAAGGCGACGGGGGGGGAAAAGAGACCCAGTACTTC. Translating it yields CASSQGDGGGKETQYF.

This rearrangement joins TRBV29-1 to TRBJ2-3, with D possibly matching TRBD1 (5 bases). This CDR3 has 13 amino acids. Germline CDR1 and CDR2: SQVTM and ANQGSEA. V lost 5 bases to trimming and J lost 6 bases, with 15 bases between them. CDR3 sequence (DNA): TGCAGCGTTTTGACGACAGCCCCCGATACGCAGTATTTT. Its protein is CSVLTTAPDTQYF.

This clonotype was recorded many times. The genes are TRBV20-1 and TRBJ2-7; 7 bases are a match to TRBD1. The CDR3 has 11 residues. In germline, CDR1 is DFQATT, CDR2 SNEGSKA (reference sequence). CDR3 loop: CSPFTGDEQYV. The CDR3 DNA reads as TGCAGCCCTTTCACAGGGGACGAGCAGTACGTC.

This clonotype was seen a handful of times. The chain couples TRBV11-3 to TRBJ2-5; TRBD1 is a possible D gene (7 bases). The V end lost 1 base, the J end lost 4 bases, and 13 bases lay between the germline ends. The CDR3 spans 15 residues. Germline assignment: CDR1 SGHNT and CDR2 YENEEA. The CDR3 spells CASSLAHRGGETQYF. The CDR3 DNA is TGTGCCAGCAGCTTAGCCCACAGGGGAGGAGAGACCCAGTACTTC.

The genes are TRBV7-2 and TRBJ1-6; D is ambiguous. Germline V lookup: CDR1 SGHTA, CDR2 FQGNSA. V shed 1 base and J shed 13 bases, with 11 bases lying between them. The CDR3 covers 13 residues. This chain's CDR3 is CASSLGGRSPLHF. In DNA, the CDR3 is TGTGCCAGCAGCTTAGGAGGGAGATCGCCCCTCCACTTT.

This clonotype was counted many times. The chain joins TRBV5-5 to TRBJ1-6; no clear D gene. Germline-derived CDR1 and CDR2 are SGHKS and YYEKEE (reference sequence). This CDR3 spans 14 amino acids. Trimming cost V 0 bases and J 14 bases, with 15 bases left between them. The CDR3 region has the DNA TGTGCCAGCAGCTTGGGGACCCCTCCTAGGACCCTCCACTTT. It is translated as CASSLGTPPRTLHF.

This rearrangement joins TRBV7-9 to TRBJ2-3; D is perhaps TRBD2 (7 bases). Looked up from germline, CDR1 is SEHNR and CDR2 is FQNEAQ (reference sequence). The CDR3 has 12 amino acids. The V and J ends lost 6 bases and 5 bases respectively, with 9 bases between them. CDR3 sequence: CASRRGGDTQYF. The DNA for the CDR3 is TGTGCCAGCAGAAGGGGGGGAGATACGCAGTATTTT.

The chain joins TRBV6-2 or TRBV6-3 to TRBJ2-3; maybe TRBD2 (5 bases). There are 14 residues in the CDR3. V was shortened by 5 bases and J by 6 bases, with 15 bases between the two germline ends. Germline V gene data show CDR1 as MNHEY and CDR2 as SVGEGT. CDR3 protein: CASSLFGPGDTQYF. The DNA for the CDR3 is TGTGCCAGCAGTCTCTTCGGTCCGGGGGATACGCAGTATTTT.

J is TRBJ1-5 and V is TRBV12-3 or TRBV12-4; 7 nucleotides agree with TRBD1. The V gene end was trimmed by 6 bases and the J gene end by 0 bases; junction bases not matched to a gene: 11. The CDR3 sequence is 17 residues long. This CDR3 reads CASSPGDRAYSNQPQHF. In DNA, the CDR3 is TGTGCCAGCAGCCCCGGGGACAGAGCCTATAGCAATCAGCCCCAGCATTTT.

This chain joins TRBV5-1 and TRBJ2-4; D is perhaps TRBD2 (5 bases). CDR3 length: 18 residues. Germline CDR1 reads SGHRS; CDR2 reads YFSETQ. The ends were cut back, 2 bases at V and 0 bases at J, with 18 bases in the middle. CDR3 sequence (DNA): TGCGCCAGCAGCTTCCGGGAAAATGATCTGCTAGCCAAAAACATTCAGTACTTC. Translated: CASSFRENDLLAKNIQYF.

Only a few counts were recorded for this clonotype. The CDR3 is CASSLGERPYNEQFF. CDR3 nucleotide sequence: TGTGCCAGCAGCTTAGGCGAGCGGCCCTACAATGAGCAGTTCTTC. V and J are TRBV7-6 and TRBJ2-1, with D perhaps TRBD2 (5 bases). This CDR3 contains 15 residues. Trimming took off 1 base at V and 2 bases at J, with 9 bases between the two ends. Germline V gene lookup returns CDR1 SGHVS and CDR2 FNYEAQ.

In its sample, this clonotype was seen a few times. The chain couples TRBV2 to TRBJ2-4, with D possibly being TRBD2 (7 bases). V was clipped by 6 bases and J by 6 bases, with 15 bases between them. This CDR3 spans 14 amino acids. Germline CDR1 reads SNHLY; CDR2 reads FYNNEI. CDR3 region: CASSPGGAGNIQYF. CDR3 coding DNA: TGTGCCAGCAGCCCTGGGGGGGCGGGAAACATTCAGTACTTC.

This sequence joins TRBV5-1 and TRBJ1-4, with 8 bases fitting TRBD1. This CDR3 has 15 residues. V trimming: 2 bases; J trimming: 6 bases; junction bases outside the gene matches: 6. Germline CDR1 and CDR2: SGHRS and YFSETQ. DNA of the CDR3: TGCGCCAGCAGCTTTTCACCGGGACAGGATGAAAAACTGTTTTTT. The encoded protein is CASSFSPGQDEKLFF. Together with reference TRBV5-1 and TRBJ1-4, the CDR3 gives the full variable domain: KAGVTQTPRYLIKTRGQQVTLSCSPISGHRSVSWYQQTPGQGLQFLFEYFSETQRNKGNFPGRFSGRQFSNSRSEMNVSTLELGDSALYLCASSFSPGQDEKLFFGSGTQLSVL.

This clonotype was seen ten or more times. This chain connects TRBV29-1 to TRBJ2-3; TRBD1 aligns across 10 bases. Germline CDR1 is SQVTM and CDR2 is ANQGSEA. The CDR3 runs to 16 residues. V was pared by 3 bases and J by 3 bases, with 9 bases of the junction left unmatched. The CDR3 loop reads CSVDSTGTGATDTQYF. The CDR3 coding sequence is TGCAGCGTTGATTCCACCGGGACAGGGGCGACAGATACGCAGTATTTT.

This clonotype occurred many times. This rearrangement joins TRBV30 to TRBJ1-1; D unclear. CDR3 length: 13 amino acids. The V end was cut by 2 bases, the J end by 0 bases, with 7 bases between. Germline loops: CDR1 GTSNPN, CDR2 SVGIG (reference sequence). For the CDR3, the DNA is TGTGCCTGGAGTAAGTACATGAACACTGAAGCTTTCTTT. It encodes CAWSKYMNTEAFF.

There are many counts of this clonotype. The rearrangement links TRBV12-3 or TRBV12-4 to TRBJ2-2; tentatively, D is TRBD1 or TRBD2 (5 bases each). The CDR3 contains 18 residues. Trimming removed 3 bases at V and 3 bases at J, with 20 bases between. CDR3 sequence (DNA): TGTGCCAGCAGTTTTATCCTCAGGGACGCTAAGGACACCGGGGAGCTGTTTTTT. Translated: CASSFILRDAKDTGELFF.

This chain connects TRBV6-1 to TRBJ1-6; tentative D call: TRBD1 (5 bases). V shed 4 bases and J shed 1 base, with 14 bases lying between them. CDR1 is MNHNS, CDR2 SASEGT, per germline. The CDR3 has 17 residues. The CDR3 protein is CASSAAGGWSYNSPLHF. The DNA of the CDR3 is TGTGCCAGCAGTGCGGCCGGGGGGTGGTCCTATAATTCACCCCTCCACTTT.

This clonotype was seen many times. The chain carries TRBV29-1 and TRBJ2-2, with TRBD1 matching 8 bases. Unmatched junction bases numbered 3, after V lost 5 bases and J lost 1 base. The CDR3 length is 14 residues. Germline CDR1 is SQVTM and CDR2 is ANQGSEA. CDR3 amino acids: CSVRTGMNTGELFF. The CDR3 region has the DNA TGCAGCGTTCGGACAGGGATGAACACCGGGGAGCTGTTTTTT.

The sample holds many counts of this clonotype. V usage is TRBV6-2 or TRBV6-3 and J usage is TRBJ2-7; tentatively, D is TRBD2 (6 bases). Trimming cost V 4 bases and J 3 bases, with 7 bases left between them. The CDR3 is made up of 12 amino acids. From germline, CDR1 is MNHEY and CDR2 SVGEGT. The CDR3 reads CASSFGGYEQYF. As DNA, the CDR3 is TGTGCCAGCAGTTTCGGGGGCTACGAGCAGTACTTC.